The present T cell receptor (beta chain) was sequenced within a study of blood T cell repertoires in COVID-19. In the study overall: COVID-19 samples from acute and convalescent phases originated in the United States, Italy and Spain. PBMCs, B-cell-depleted T cells, or T cells were the source of the cDNA or gDNA that made up the material.

The germline gives CDR1 MNHEY, CDR2 SMNVEV (reference sequence). Unmatched junction bases numbered 8, after V lost 7 bases and J lost 9 bases. This CDR3 has 15 amino acids. As processed by the authors: Reference gene primer amplification gave nucleated cell count estimates. Clones were sequenced by immunoSEQ multiplex PCR, and TCRdb holds only the in-frame ones, with some missing. For V, J and clone size, that table is used; D and trimming come from the DNA. The profile shows fewer than 250,000 clones, approximately 86% of them singletons. The gene calls are TRBV27 and TRBJ2-1, with 14 bases matching TRBD2. Sequenced: peripheral blood. This clonotype was obtained from a woman aged 55-70 years with active or convalescent COVID-19. This chain's CDR3 is CASTGTSGGIGEQFF. The CDR3 DNA reads TGTGCCAGCACCGGGACTAGCGGGGGTATAGGTGAGCAGTTCTTC.